A selection of T cell receptor beta chains follows, all from one sample in a study of T cell responses to AZD1222 COVID-19 vaccine. Measured with immunoSEQ multiplex PCR; TCRdb has only the in-frame clones, and not every one. Of about 100,000 clones in the sample, about 85% were seen once. The starting material was peripheral blood, obtained on day 0 of AZD1222 vaccination. The receptors stem from an adult in good health. The CDR3 runs from the conserved cysteine through the conserved F or W. A D gene is named only where the DNA matches it firmly. A row's size may be missing; if present it is once, few, many or a size class.

v_gene,d_gene,abundance,j_gene,CDR3nt,CDR3aa
TRBV14,NA,once,TRBJ2-5,TGTGCCAGCAGCCAAGAATCTGGAAGAGCCCAGTACTTC,CASSQESGRAQYF
TRBV19,NA,NA,TRBJ2-1,TGTGCCAGTAACCGCAGAGGGAGCGACTATGGTGAGCAGTTCTTC,CASNRRGSDYGEQFF
TRBV7-9,TRBD2,once,TRBJ2-3,TGTGCCAGCAGCTTCTTTCGGACTAGCGGGAGGGAACACACAGATACGCAGTATTTT,CASSFFRTSGREHTDTQYF
TRBV6-1,TRBD2,NA,TRBJ2-2,TGTGCCAGCAGTGTCTCTGGGACTAGGGACACCGGGGAGCTGTTTTTT,CASSVSGTRDTGELFF
TRBV13,TRBD1,NA,TRBJ2-7,TGTGCCAGCAGCCGGGACAGGAACTACGAGCAGTACTTC,CASSRDRNYEQYF
TRBV5-1,NA,NA,TRBJ2-2,TGCGCCAGCAGCTTGGCTCAGCAGAACACCGGGGAGCTGTTTTTT,CASSLAQQNTGELFF
TRBV28,TRBD2,NA,TRBJ2-5,TGTGCCAGCAGTGGGACTAGCGGGAGGGCTGAGACCCAGTACTTC,CASSGTSGRAETQYF
TRBV19,NA,NA,TRBJ2-1,TGTGCCAGTAGTATCGGGCCCCAGACGAACTCCTACAATGAGCAGTTCTTC,CASSIGPQTNSYNEQFF
TRBV11-3,TRBD1,few,TRBJ1-2,TGTGCCAGCAGCTTTCAGGGGGGAAACTATGGCTACACCTTC,CASSFQGGNYGYTF
TRBV14,NA,once,TRBJ1-1,TGTGCCAGCAGCCAAGACCCGAACACTGAAGCTTTCTTT,CASSQDPNTEAFF
TRBV30,NA,NA,TRBJ2-4,TGTGCCTGGGGCGGAGACATTCAGTACTTC,CAWGGDIQYF
TRBV4-3,NA,NA,TRBJ1-4,TGCGCCAGCAGCCAAGATCTCTTTACGGGGGTCCCCGCCTTTATCCATGAAAAACTGTTTTTT,CASSQDLFTGVPAFIHEKLFF
TRBV9,NA,NA,TRBJ2-3,TGTGCCAGCAGCGTAGCGGGTGAACTTTTAGCAGATACGCAGTATTTT,CASSVAGELLADTQYF